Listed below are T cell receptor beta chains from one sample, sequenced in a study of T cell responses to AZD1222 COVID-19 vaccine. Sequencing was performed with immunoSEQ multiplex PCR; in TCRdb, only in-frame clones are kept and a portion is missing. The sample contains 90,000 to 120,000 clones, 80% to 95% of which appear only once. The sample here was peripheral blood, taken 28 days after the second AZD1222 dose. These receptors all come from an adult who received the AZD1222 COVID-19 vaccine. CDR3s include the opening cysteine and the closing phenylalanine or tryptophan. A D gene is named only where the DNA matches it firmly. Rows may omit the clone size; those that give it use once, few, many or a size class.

TGTGCCAGCAGTTTCCCAGGGGGTGGGACGACTAATGAAAAACTGTTTTTT	CASSFPGGGTTNEKLFF	NA	TRBJ1-4	TRBD1	TRBV28
TGTGCCAGCAGTTACTCGGAGGGACCTGAAGCTTTCTTT	CASSYSEGPEAFF	few	TRBJ1-1	NA	TRBV6-2/TRBV6-3
TGTGCCAGCAGCCAACAAGGGGATCAGCCCCAGCATTTT	CASSQQGDQPQHF	NA	TRBJ1-5	NA	TRBV7-2
TGCGCCAGCAGCCAGGTTCTAGCGGGATCCAACTACGAGCAGTACTTC	CASSQVLAGSNYEQYF	NA	TRBJ2-7	TRBD2	TRBV4-1
TGTGCCAGCAGTCCAACTTGGGGGGGGCGGGTAGACACTGAAGCTTTCTTT	CASSPTWGGRVDTEAFF	once	TRBJ1-1	NA	TRBV6-6
TGCGCCAGCAGCTTTAATATAGGGGATGAGCAGTTCTTC	CASSFNIGDEQFF	NA	TRBJ2-1	NA	TRBV5-1
TGCGCCAGCAGCCAAAGGGGGCTGTGGGAAAAACTGTTTTTT	CASSQRGLWEKLFF	NA	TRBJ1-4	TRBD1	TRBV4-1
TGTGCCATCAGTGAGTCGCCTTACAATGAGCAGTTCTTC	CAISESPYNEQFF	NA	TRBJ2-1	NA	TRBV10-3
TGTGCCAGCAGTGTAGGACAGGGGCTTGGCACAGATACGCAGTATTTT	CASSVGQGLGTDTQYF	NA	TRBJ2-3	TRBD1	TRBV2
TGTGCCAGCGGCTCAGGGGGGGAGACTGAAGCTTTCTTT	CASGSGGETEAFF	NA	TRBJ1-1	TRBD1	TRBV5-4
TGTGCCAGCAGTTACGGGGGGGGAAGCACAGATACGCAGTATTTT	CASSYGGGSTDTQYF	NA	TRBJ2-3	TRBD2	TRBV6-5
TGTGCCAGTAGTATTCGCGACCGAGGCTATGGCTACACCTTC	CASSIRDRGYGYTF	NA	TRBJ1-2	NA	TRBV19
TGTGCCATCAGTGAGGAAGGGGGTCGCGGCTACACCTTC	CAISEEGGRGYTF	NA	TRBJ1-2	NA	TRBV10-3
TGCGCCAGCAGCCTCAAGGGGGGCACTCTTCTCGGCGCTTTCTTT	CASSLKGGTLLGAFF	NA	TRBJ1-1	NA	TRBV4-1
TGTGCCAGCAGCTTAGCAGGGAACACCGGGGAGCTGTTTTTT	CASSLAGNTGELFF	NA	TRBJ2-2	NA	TRBV7-9
TGTGCCAGCAGTTACGAGGGATCCACCTCCTACGAGCAGTACTTC	CASSYEGSTSYEQYF	NA	TRBJ2-7	NA	TRBV6-2/TRBV6-3
TGTGCCACCAGTGATTTACGGGTATTACAGAATGAGCAGTTCTTC	CATSDLRVLQNEQFF	NA	TRBJ2-1	NA	TRBV24-1
TGTGCCAGTAGTACTCTAGACAGCCGCAATGAGCAGTTCTTC	CASSTLDSRNEQFF	NA	TRBJ2-1	NA	TRBV19
TGTGCCAGCAGCTTGGAGGACAGCGTTAATGAAAAACTGTTTTTT	CASSLEDSVNEKLFF	NA	TRBJ1-4	NA	TRBV5-5
TGTGCCAGCAACCTACAGGGGAGGTTAGTTTATGGCTACACCTTC	CASNLQGRLVYGYTF	NA	TRBJ1-2	TRBD1	TRBV28
TGTGCCAGCAGCCTTATTATGGAGGATAATTCACCCCTCCACTTT	CASSLIMEDNSPLHF	NA	TRBJ1-6	NA	TRBV7-9
TGTGCCAGCAGGGGGAATGAGCAGTTCTTC	CASRGNEQFF	NA	TRBJ2-1	NA	TRBV27
TGTGCCCTGGGTCACAGGGGCTACTACGAGCAGTACTTC	CALGHRGYYEQYF	NA	TRBJ2-7	TRBD1	TRBV30
TGTGCCACCAGCAGAGTCACAGAAACCCCCAGGGGAGCTTTCTTT	CATSRVTETPRGAFF	NA	TRBJ1-1	NA	TRBV15
TGTGCCAGCAGCCCGAGCGGGGAGGACCGCGAGACCCAGTACTTC	CASSPSGEDRETQYF	NA	TRBJ2-5	TRBD2	TRBV11-2
TGTGCCAGCAGCCAAGATGGGGGTAGCGGCTTTACCCGTTTCTACGAGCAGTACTTC	CASSQDGGSGFTRFYEQYF	many	TRBJ2-7	NA	TRBV3-1/TRBV3-2
TGTGCCAGCAGTTTAGGGGCAGGGGATGAGCAGCCCCAGCATTTT	CASSLGAGDEQPQHF	NA	TRBJ1-5	NA	TRBV28
TGCGCCAGCAGCACAAGGACAGGGGGAATGGACGAGCAGTACTTC	CASSTRTGGMDEQYF	NA	TRBJ2-7	TRBD1	TRBV5-1
TGTGCCAGCAGCTTAAGAGGCCAGGGCATCTACGAGCAGTACTTC	CASSLRGQGIYEQYF	once	TRBJ2-7	NA	TRBV13
TGTGCCATCGGAAGGGCGTCCCCTGGGGCGGATCATGGCTACACCTTC	CAIGRASPGADHGYTF	NA	TRBJ1-2	NA	TRBV10-3
TGTGCCAGTAGTATATTCGGGGTTAGCAATCAGCCCCAGCATTTT	CASSIFGVSNQPQHF	NA	TRBJ1-5	NA	TRBV19
TGTGCCAGCAGGGGTGAGGGGGCTGACCAGCCCCAGCATTTT	CASRGEGADQPQHF	NA	TRBJ1-5	TRBD1	TRBV7-9
TGTGCCAGCAGTTTTGGGGCAACTAATGAAAAACTGTTTTTT	CASSFGATNEKLFF	NA	TRBJ1-4	NA	TRBV5-4
TGTGCCAGCAGCCCCCTCCGGGGGACCTACGAGCAGTACTTC	CASSPLRGTYEQYF	NA	TRBJ2-7	NA	TRBV16
TGCGCCAGCACCCCAACCGGGGATGGGGGATCTGGAAACACCATATATTTT	CASTPTGDGGSGNTIYF	NA	TRBJ1-3	NA	TRBV5-1
TGTGCCTGGAGTGTATTGGTTTACAATGAGCAGTTCTTC	CAWSVLVYNEQFF	once	TRBJ2-1	NA	TRBV30
TGTGCCAGCAGTGGGGTAGCGGGGATCTACGAGCAGTACTTC	CASSGVAGIYEQYF	NA	TRBJ2-7	TRBD2	TRBV28